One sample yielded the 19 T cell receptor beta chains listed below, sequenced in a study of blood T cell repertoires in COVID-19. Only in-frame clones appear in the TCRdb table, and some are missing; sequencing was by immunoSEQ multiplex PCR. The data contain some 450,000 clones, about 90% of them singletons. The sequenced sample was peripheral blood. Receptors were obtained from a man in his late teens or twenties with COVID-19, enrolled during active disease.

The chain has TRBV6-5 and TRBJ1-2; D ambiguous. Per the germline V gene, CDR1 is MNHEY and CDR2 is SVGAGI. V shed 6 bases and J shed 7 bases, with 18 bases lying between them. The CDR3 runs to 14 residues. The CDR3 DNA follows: TGTGCCAGCAGACGGGGAGAGGGATCGGGTGGCTACACCTTC. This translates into CASRRGEGSGGYTF.

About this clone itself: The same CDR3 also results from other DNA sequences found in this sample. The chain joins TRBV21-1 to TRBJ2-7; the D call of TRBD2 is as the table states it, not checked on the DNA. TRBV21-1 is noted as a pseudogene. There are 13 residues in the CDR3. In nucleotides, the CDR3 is TGTCCACGAGACAGCGGGTTATCCTACGAACAGTACTTC. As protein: CPRDSGLSYEQYF.

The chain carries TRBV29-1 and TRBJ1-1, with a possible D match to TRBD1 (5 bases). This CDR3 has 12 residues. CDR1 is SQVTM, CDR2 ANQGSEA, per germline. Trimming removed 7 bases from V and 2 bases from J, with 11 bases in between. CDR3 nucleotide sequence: TGCAGCGCCGTAGGACACAACACTGAAGCTTTCTTT. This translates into CSAVGHNTEAFF.

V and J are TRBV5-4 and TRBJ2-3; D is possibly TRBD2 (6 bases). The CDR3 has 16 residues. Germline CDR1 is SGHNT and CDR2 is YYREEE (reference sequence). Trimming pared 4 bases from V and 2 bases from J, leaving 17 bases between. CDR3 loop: CASSPRDSSDTDTQYF. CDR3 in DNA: TGTGCCAGCAGCCCTAGGGACTCCAGCGACACAGATACGCAGTATTTT.

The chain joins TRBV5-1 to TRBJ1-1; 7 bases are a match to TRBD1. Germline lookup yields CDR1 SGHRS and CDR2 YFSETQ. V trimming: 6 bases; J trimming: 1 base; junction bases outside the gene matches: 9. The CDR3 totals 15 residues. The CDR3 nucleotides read TGCGCCAGCACCGGAGACAGGGTTGGGAACACTGAAGCTTTCTTT. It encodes CASTGDRVGNTEAFF.

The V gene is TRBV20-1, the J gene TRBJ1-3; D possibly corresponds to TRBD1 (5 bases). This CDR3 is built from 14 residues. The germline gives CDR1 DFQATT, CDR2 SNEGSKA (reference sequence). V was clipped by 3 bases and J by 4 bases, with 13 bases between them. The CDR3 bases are TGCAGTGCTAGTGCGGGGGGGAGAGGAAACACCATATATTTT. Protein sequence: CSASAGGRGNTIYF.

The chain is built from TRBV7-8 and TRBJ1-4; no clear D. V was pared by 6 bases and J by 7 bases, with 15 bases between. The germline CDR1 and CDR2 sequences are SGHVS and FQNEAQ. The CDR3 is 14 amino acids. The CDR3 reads CASRKPGAGEKLFF. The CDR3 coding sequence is TGTGCCAGCAGGAAACCGGGTGCGGGTGAAAAACTGTTTTTT.

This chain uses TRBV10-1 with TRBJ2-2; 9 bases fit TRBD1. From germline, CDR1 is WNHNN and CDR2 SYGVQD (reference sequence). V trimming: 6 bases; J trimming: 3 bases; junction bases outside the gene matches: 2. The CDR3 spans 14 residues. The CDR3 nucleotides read TGCGCCAGCAGGGACAGGGGTGACACCGGGGAGCTGTTTTTT. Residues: CASRDRGDTGELFF.

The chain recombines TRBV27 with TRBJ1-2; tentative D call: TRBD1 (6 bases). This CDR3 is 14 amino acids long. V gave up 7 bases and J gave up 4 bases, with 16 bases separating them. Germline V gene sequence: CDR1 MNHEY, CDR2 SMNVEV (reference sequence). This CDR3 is CASKSDGTIYGYTF. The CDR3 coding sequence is TGTGCCAGCAAGTCAGACGGGACAATCTATGGCTACACCTTC.

CDR3 nucleotides: TGTGCCAGCAGCTATGTAGTTGCGGAGACCCAGTACTTC. This codes for CASSYVVAETQYF. This chain connects TRBV7-9 to TRBJ2-5, with D unresolved. CDR3 length equals 13 residues. V shed 4 bases and J shed 5 bases, with 11 bases lying between them. Germline lookup yields CDR1 SEHNR and CDR2 FQNEAQ (reference sequence).

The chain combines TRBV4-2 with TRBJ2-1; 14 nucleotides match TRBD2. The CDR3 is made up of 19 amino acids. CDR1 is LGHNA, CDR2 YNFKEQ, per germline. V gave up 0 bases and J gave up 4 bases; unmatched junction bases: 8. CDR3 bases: TGTGCCAGCAGCCAAGAGGAGGGACTAGCGGGAGTACGGTACAATGAGCAGTTCTTC. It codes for CASSQEEGLAGVRYNEQFF.

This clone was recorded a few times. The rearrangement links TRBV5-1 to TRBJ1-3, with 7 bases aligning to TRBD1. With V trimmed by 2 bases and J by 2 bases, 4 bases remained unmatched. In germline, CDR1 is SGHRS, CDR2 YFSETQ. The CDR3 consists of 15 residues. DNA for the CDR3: TGCGCCAGCAGCTTTCAGGGGGTAACTGGAAACACCATATATTTT. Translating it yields CASSFQGVTGNTIYF.

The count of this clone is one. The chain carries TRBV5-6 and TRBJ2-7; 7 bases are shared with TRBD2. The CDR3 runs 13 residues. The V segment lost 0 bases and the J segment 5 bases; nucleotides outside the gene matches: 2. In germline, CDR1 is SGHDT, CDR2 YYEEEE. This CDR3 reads CASSLGGSDEQYF. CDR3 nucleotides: TGTGCCAGCAGCTTGGGCGGGAGCGACGAGCAGTACTTC. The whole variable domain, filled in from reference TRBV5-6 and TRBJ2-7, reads DAGVTQSPTHLIKTRGQQVTLRCSPKSGHDTVSWYQQALGQGPQFIFQYYEEEERQRGNFPDRFSGHQFPNYSSELNVNALLLGDSALYLCASSLGGSDEQYFGPGTRLTVT.

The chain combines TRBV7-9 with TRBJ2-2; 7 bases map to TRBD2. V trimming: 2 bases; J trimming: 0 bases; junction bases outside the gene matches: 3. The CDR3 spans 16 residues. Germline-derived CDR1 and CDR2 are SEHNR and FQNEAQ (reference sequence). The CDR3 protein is CASSLLLAANTGELFF. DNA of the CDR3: TGTGCCAGCAGCTTACTTCTAGCGGCGAACACCGGGGAGCTGTTTTTT.

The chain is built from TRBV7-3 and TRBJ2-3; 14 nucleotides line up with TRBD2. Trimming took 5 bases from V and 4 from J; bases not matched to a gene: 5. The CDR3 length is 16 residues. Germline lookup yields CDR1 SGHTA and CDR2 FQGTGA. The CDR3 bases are TGTGCCAGCAGCCGAGGGACTAGCGGGAGTCCAGATACGCAGTATTTT. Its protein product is CASSRGTSGSPDTQYF.

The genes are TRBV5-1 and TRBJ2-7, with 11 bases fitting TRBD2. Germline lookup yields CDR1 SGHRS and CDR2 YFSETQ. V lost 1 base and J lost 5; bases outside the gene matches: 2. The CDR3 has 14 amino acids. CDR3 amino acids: CASSLISGGDEQYF. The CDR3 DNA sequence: TGCGCCAGCAGCTTGATTAGCGGGGGGGACGAGCAGTACTTC.

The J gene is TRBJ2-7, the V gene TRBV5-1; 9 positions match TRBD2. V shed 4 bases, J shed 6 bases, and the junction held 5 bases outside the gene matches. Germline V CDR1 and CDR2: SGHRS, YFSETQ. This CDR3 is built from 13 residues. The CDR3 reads CASSRLAGLEQYF. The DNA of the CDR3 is TGCGCCAGCAGCCGGCTAGCGGGACTCGAGCAGTACTTC.

The CDR3 loop is CASGGETQYF. Written as DNA, the CDR3 is TGTGCCTCTGGGGGGGAGACCCAGTACTTC. The chain employs TRBV30 and TRBJ2-5, with D perhaps TRBD2 (6 bases). CDR3 length: 10 amino acids. Per germline, CDR1 GTSNPN and CDR2 SVGIG (reference sequence). V lost 7 bases to trimming and J lost 5 bases, with 8 bases between them.

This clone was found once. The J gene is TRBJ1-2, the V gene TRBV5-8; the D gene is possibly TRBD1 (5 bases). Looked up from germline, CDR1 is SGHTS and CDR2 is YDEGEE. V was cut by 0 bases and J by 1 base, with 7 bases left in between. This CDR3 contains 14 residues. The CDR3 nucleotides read TGTGCCAGCAGCTTGGGGGGGGTTAACTATGGCTACACCTTC. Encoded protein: CASSLGGVNYGYTF.